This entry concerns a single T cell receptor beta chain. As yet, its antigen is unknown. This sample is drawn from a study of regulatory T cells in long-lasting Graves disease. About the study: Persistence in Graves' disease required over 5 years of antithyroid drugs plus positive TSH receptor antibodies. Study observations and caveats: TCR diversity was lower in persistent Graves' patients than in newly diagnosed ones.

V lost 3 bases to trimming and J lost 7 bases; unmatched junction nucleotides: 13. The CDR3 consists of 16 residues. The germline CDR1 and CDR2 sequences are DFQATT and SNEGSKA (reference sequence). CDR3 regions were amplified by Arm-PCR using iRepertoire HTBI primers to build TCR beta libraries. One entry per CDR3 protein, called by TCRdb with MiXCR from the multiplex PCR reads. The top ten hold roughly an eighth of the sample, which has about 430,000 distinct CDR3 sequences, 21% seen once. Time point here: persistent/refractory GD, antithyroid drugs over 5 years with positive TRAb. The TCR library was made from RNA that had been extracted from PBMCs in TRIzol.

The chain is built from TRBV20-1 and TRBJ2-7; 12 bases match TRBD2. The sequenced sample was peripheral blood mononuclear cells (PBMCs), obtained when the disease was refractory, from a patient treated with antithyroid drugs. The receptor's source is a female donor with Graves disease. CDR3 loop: CSARKMLAGGGLEQYF. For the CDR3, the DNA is TGCAGTGCTAGGAAGATGCTAGCGGGAGGGGGTCTGGAGCAGTACTTC.